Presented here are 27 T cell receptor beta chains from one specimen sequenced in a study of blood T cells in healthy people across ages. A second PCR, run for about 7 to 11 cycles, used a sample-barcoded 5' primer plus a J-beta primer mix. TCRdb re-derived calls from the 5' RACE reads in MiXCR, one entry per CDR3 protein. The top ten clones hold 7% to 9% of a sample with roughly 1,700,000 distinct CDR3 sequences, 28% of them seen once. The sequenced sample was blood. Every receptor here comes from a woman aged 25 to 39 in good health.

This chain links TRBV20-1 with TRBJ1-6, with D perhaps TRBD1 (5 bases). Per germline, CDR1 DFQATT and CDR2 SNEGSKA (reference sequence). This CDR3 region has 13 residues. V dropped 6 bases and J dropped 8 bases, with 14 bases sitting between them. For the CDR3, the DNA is TGCAGTGCGTTAGGGGTCGGGGATTCACCCCTCCACTTT. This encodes CSALGVGDSPLHF.

The CDR3 spells CASSLFQTGSNSPLHF. CDR3 nucleotides: TGTGCCAGCAGCTTGTTCCAGACAGGGAGTAATTCACCCCTCCACTTT. The rearrangement uses TRBV5-5 and TRBJ1-6; 7 nucleotides line up with TRBD1. Germline V gene sequence: CDR1 SGHKS, CDR2 YYEKEE (reference sequence). V trimming: 1 base; J trimming: 6 bases; junction bases outside the gene matches: 7. The CDR3 has 16 residues. The whole variable domain, filled in from reference TRBV5-5 and TRBJ1-6, reads DAGVTQSPTHLIKTRGQQVTLRCSPISGHKSVSWYQQVLGQGPQFIFQYYEKEERGRGNFPDRFSARQFPNYSSELNVNALLLGDSALYLCASSLFQTGSNSPLHFGNGTRLTVT.

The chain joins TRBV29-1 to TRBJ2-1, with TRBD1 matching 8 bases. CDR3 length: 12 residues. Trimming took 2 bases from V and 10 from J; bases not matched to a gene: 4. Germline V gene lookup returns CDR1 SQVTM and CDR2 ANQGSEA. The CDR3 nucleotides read TGCAGCGTTGAACCAGGGGGCTCGGAGCAGTTCTTC. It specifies CSVEPGGSEQFF.

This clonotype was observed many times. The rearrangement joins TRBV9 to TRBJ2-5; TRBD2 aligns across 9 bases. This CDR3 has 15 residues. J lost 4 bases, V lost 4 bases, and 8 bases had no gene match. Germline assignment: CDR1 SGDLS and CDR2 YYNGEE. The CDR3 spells CASSTQGTSRETQYF. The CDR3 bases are TGTGCCAGCAGCACACAAGGGACTAGCCGAGAGACCCAGTACTTC.

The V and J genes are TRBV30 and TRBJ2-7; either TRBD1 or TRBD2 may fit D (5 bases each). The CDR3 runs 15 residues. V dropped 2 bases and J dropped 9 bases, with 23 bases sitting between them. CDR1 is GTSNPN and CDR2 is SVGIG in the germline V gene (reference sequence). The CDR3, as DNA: TGTGCCTGGAGTCCGGACTCGCTAGCCGGAAGGGGGCAGTACTTC. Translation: CAWSPDSLAGRGQYF.

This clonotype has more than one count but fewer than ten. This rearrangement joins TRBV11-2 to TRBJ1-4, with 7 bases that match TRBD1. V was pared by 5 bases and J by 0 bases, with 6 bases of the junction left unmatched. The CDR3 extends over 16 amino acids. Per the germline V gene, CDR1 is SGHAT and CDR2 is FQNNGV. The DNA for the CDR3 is TGTGCCAGCAGCAACAGGGGAGTAGCAACTAATGAAAAACTGTTTTTT. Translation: CASSNRGVATNEKLFF.

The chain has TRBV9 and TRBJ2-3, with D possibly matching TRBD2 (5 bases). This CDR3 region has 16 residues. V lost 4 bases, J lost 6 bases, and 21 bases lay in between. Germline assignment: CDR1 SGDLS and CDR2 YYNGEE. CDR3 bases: TGTGCCAGCAGCCCAATGCCCGCCGGGATCTTCGATACGCAGTATTTT. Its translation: CASSPMPAGIFDTQYF. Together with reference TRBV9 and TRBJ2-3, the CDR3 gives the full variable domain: DSGVTQTPKHLITATGQRVTLRCSPRSGDLSVYWYQQSLDQGLQFLIQYYNGEERAKGNILERFSAQQFPDLHSELNLSSLELGDSALYFCASSPMPAGIFDTQYFGPGTRLTVL.

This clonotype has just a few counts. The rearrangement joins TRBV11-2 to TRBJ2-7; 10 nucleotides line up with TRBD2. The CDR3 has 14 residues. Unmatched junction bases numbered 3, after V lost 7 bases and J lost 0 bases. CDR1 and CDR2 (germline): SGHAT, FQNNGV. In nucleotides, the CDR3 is TGTGCCAGCAAAGCGGGGGGGAGCTCCTACGAGCAGTACTTC. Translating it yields CASKAGGSSYEQYF. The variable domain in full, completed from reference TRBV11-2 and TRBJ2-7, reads EAGVAQSPRYKIIEKRQSVAFWCNPISGHATLYWYQQILGQGPKLLIQFQNNGVVDDSQLPKDRFSAERLKGVDSTLKIQPAKLEDSAVYLCASKAGGSSYEQYFGPGTRLTVT.

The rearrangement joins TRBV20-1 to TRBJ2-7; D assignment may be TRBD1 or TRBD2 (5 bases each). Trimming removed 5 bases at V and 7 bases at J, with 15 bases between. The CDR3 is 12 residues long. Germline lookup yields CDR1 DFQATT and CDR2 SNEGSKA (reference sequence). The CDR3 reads CSAGTRFGEQYF. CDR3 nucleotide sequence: TGCAGTGCTGGGACCCGGTTCGGAGAGCAGTACTTC.

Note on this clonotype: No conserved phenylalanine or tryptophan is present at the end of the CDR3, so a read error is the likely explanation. CDR3: CASSPVGQGVQETQYY. The CDR3 region has the DNA TGTGCCAGCTCACCAGTGGGACAGGGCGTACAAGAGACCCAGTACTAC. The J gene is TRBJ2-5, the V gene TRBV18; 9 nucleotides align to TRBD1. The CDR3 is 16 residues long. V lost 2 bases, J lost 2 bases, and 6 bases stayed unmatched. Germline CDR1 and CDR2: KGHSH and LQKENI.

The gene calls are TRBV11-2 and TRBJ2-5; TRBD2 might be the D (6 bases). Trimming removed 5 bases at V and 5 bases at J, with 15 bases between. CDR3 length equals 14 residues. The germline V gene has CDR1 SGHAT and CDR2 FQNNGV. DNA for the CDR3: TGTGCCAGCAGCCAAGACTCGGCGGGGGAGACCCAGTACTTC. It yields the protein CASSQDSAGETQYF.

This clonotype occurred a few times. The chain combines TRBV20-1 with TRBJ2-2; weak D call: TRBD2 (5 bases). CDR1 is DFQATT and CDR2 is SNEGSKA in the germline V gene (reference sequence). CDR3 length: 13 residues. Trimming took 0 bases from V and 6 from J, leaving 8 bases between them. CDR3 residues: CSAREAVSGELFF. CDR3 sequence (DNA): TGCAGTGCTAGAGAAGCGGTTTCCGGGGAGCTGTTTTTT.

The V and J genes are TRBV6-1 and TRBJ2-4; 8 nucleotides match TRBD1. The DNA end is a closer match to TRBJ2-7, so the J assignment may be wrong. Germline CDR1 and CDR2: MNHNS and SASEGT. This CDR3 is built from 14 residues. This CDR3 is CASIPGQVSYEQYF. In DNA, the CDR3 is TGTGCCAGTATTCCGGGACAGGTCTCCTACGAGCAGTACTTC.

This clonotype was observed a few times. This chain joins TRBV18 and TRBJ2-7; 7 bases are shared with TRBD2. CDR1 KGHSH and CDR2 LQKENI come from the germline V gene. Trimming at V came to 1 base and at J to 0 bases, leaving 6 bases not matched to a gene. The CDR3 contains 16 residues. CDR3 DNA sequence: TGTGCCAGCTCACCACAGGAGGTAGCGGGCTCCTACGAGCAGTACTTC. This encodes CASSPQEVAGSYEQYF.

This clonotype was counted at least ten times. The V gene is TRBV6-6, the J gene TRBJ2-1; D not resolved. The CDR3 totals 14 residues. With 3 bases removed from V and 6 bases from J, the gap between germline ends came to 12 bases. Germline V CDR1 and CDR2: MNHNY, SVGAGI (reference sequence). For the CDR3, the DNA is TGTGCCAGCAGTTATTACTCTGTGGGCAATGAGCAGTTCTTC. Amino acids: CASSYYSVGNEQFF.

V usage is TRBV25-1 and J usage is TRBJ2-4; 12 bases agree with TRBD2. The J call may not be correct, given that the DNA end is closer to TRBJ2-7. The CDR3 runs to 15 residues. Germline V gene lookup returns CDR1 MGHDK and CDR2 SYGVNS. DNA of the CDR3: TGTGCCAGCAGTGCCTTGACTAGCGGGAGTTACGAGCAGTACTTC. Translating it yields CASSALTSGSYEQYF.

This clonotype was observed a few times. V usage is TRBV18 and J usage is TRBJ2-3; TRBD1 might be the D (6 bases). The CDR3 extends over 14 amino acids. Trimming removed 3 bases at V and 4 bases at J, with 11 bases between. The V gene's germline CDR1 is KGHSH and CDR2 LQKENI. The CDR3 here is CASSPGQSPDTQYF. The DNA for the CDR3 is TGTGCCAGCTCACCGGGACAAAGTCCAGATACGCAGTATTTT.

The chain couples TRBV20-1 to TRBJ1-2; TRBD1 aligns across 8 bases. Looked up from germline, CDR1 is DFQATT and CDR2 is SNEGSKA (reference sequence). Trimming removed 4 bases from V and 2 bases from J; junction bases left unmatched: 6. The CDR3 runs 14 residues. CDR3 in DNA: TGCAGTGCTACCACGACAGGGGAAAACTATGGCTACACCTTC. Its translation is CSATTTGENYGYTF.

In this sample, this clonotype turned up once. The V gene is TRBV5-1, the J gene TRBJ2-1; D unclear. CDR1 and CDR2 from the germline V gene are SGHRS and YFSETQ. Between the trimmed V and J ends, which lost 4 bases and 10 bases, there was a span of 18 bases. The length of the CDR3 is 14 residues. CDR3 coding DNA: TGCGCCAGCAGCCCCCGGACCCTTACCTACGAGCAGTTCTTC. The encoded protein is CASSPRTLTYEQFF.

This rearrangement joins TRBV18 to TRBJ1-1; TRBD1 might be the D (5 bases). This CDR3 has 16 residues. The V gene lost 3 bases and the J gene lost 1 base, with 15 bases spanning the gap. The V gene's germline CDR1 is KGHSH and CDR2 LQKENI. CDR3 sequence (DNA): TGTGCCAGCTCACCCTGGGGCAAAAACTCGAACACTGAAGCTTTCTTT. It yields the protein CASSPWGKNSNTEAFF.

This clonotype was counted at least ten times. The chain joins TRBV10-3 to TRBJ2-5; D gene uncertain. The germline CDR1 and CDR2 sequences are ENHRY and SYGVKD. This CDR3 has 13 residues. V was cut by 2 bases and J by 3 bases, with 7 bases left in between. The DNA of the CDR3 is TGTGCCATCAGTGAGGGGATAGAAGAGACCCAGTACTTC. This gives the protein CAISEGIEETQYF.

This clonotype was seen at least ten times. The CDR3: CASSGGPPTHYTF. CDR3 DNA: TGTGCCAGCAGCGGGGGGCCACCTACACACTACACCTTC. V and J are TRBV5-4 and TRBJ1-2; tentative D call: TRBD1 (6 bases). V was pared by 4 bases and J by 10 bases, with 17 bases between. This CDR3 is 13 amino acids long. CDR1 is SGHNT, CDR2 YYREEE, per germline (reference sequence).

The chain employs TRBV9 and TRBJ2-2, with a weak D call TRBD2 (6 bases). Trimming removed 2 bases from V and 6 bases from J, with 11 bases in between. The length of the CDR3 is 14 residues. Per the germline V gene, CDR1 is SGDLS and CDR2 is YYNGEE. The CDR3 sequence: CASSVRLVPGELFF. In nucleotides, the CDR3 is TGTGCCAGCAGCGTCCGACTAGTCCCCGGGGAGCTGTTTTTT.

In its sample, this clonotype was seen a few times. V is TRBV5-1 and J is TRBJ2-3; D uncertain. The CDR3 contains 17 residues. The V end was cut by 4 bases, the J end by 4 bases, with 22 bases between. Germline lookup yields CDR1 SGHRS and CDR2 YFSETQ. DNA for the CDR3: TGCGCCAGCAGCCCGTATTCACCCCTAGGGAACCCAGATACGCAGTATTTT. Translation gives CASSPYSPLGNPDTQYF.

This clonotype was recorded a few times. The CDR3 is CSARLGGQPQHF. The CDR3 nucleotides are TGCAGTGCTCGCCTAGGGGGACAGCCCCAGCATTTT. This chain links TRBV20-1 with TRBJ1-5; maybe TRBD1 (6 bases). Germline V gene data show CDR1 as DFQATT and CDR2 as SNEGSKA (reference sequence). The V and J ends lost 5 bases and 7 bases respectively, with 12 bases between them. The CDR3 sequence is 12 residues long.

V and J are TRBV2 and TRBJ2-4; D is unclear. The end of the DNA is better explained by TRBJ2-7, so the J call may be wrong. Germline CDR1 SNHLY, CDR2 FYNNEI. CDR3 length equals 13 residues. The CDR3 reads CASSESVYYEQYF. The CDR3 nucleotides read TGTGCCAGCAGTGAATCAGTTTACTACGAGCAGTACTTC.

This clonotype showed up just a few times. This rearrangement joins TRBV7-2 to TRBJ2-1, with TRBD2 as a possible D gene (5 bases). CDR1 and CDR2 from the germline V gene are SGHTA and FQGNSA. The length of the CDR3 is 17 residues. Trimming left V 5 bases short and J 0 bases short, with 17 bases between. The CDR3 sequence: CASSPLGGSGSYNEQFF. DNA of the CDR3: TGTGCCAGCAGCCCACTCGGAGGCAGCGGCTCCTACAATGAGCAGTTCTTC.